Listed below are T cell receptor beta chains from one sample, sequenced in a study of blood T cells in healthy people across ages. One entry per CDR3 protein results from TCRdb running MiXCR on the 5' RACE reads. This sample has 1.5 million to 2 million distinct CDR3 sequences; 28% occur once, and the top ten carry 7% to 9%. Material for sequencing was blood. These receptors originate from a woman aged 25 to 39 in good health. CDR3s include the opening cysteine and the closing phenylalanine or tryptophan. Fields, in order: V gene, J gene, CDR3 protein.

v_call: TRBV5-1; j_call: TRBJ1-5; cdr3_aa: CASSRGLPNQSQHF
v_call: TRBV6-5; j_call: TRBJ2-3; cdr3_aa: CAGSYLYPRGRGTDTQYF
v_call: TRBV20-1; j_call: TRBJ2-7; cdr3_aa: CSASMGTGYDEQYF
v_call: TRBV7-2; j_call: TRBJ2-7; cdr3_aa: CASSSKTGGGSEQYF
v_call: TRBV7-3; j_call: TRBJ2-6; cdr3_aa: CASSLEAGTTSGANVLTF
v_call: TRBV12-3/TRBV12-4; j_call: TRBJ2-5; cdr3_aa: CASSFIIGNPREQYF
v_call: TRBV12-3/TRBV12-4; j_call: TRBJ1-2; cdr3_aa: CASSRRSYGYTF
v_call: TRBV4-2; j_call: TRBJ2-1; cdr3_aa: CASSQASGGLNNEQFF
v_call: TRBV13; j_call: TRBJ2-3; cdr3_aa: CASCYLGESTQYF
v_call: TRBV27; j_call: TRBJ2-1; cdr3_aa: CASSLQGVRGEQFF
v_call: TRBV29-1; j_call: TRBJ2-1; cdr3_aa: CSVTQSYNEQFF
v_call: TRBV5-1; j_call: TRBJ2-1; cdr3_aa: CASSLDQMRSNEQFF
v_call: TRBV10-3; j_call: TRBJ2-7; cdr3_aa: CAISESGVQGGYEQYF
v_call: TRBV7-9; j_call: TRBJ2-1; cdr3_aa: CASSSGGLAGASNEQFF
v_call: TRBV30; j_call: TRBJ2-1; cdr3_aa: CAWSVGGSSYNEQFF
v_call: TRBV5-5; j_call: TRBJ2-7; cdr3_aa: CASSSETQVSFYEQYF
v_call: TRBV20-1; j_call: TRBJ1-6; cdr3_aa: CSATTGSSPLHF
v_call: TRBV2; j_call: TRBJ1-1; cdr3_aa: CASSETGAGNTEAFF
v_call: TRBV12-3/TRBV12-4; j_call: TRBJ1-2; cdr3_aa: CASSTGSTGYTF
v_call: TRBV7-9; j_call: TRBJ1-4; cdr3_aa: CASSLGRDRGEKLFF
v_call: TRBV18; j_call: TRBJ2-7; cdr3_aa: CASSPSFGGNNGRQYF
v_call: TRBV19; j_call: TRBJ1-5; cdr3_aa: CASSIRAGGDQPQHF
v_call: TRBV6-5; j_call: TRBJ2-7; cdr3_aa: CASSYSSVGYEQYF
v_call: TRBV2; j_call: TRBJ2-1; cdr3_aa: CASSDRTGGGQEQFF
v_call: TRBV7-3; j_call: TRBJ1-6; cdr3_aa: CASSRQARGPLHF
v_call: TRBV16; j_call: TRBJ1-5; cdr3_aa: CAGSPGQDQPQHF
v_call: TRBV15; j_call: -; cdr3_aa: CATSSRGDEQYF
v_call: TRBV2; j_call: TRBJ2-5; cdr3_aa: CASSAWREGGETQYF
v_call: TRBV5-4; j_call: TRBJ2-1; cdr3_aa: CASSSPGRSYNEQFF
v_call: TRBV3-1; j_call: TRBJ1-2; cdr3_aa: CASSQTWDRVRGYTF
v_call: TRBV12-3/TRBV12-4; j_call: TRBJ2-6; cdr3_aa: CASRPRVTGANVLTF
v_call: TRBV15; j_call: TRBJ2-2; cdr3_aa: CATSQKANTGELFF
v_call: TRBV6-6; j_call: TRBJ1-5; cdr3_aa: CASSHGRRPGNQPQHF
v_call: TRBV29-1; j_call: TRBJ2-7; cdr3_aa: CSVGQIGYEQYF
v_call: TRBV20-1; j_call: TRBJ1-2; cdr3_aa: CSARGGQLTPYGYTF
v_call: TRBV6-5; j_call: TRBJ1-2; cdr3_aa: CASSYSGTGYTF
v_call: TRBV20-1; j_call: TRBJ1-5; cdr3_aa: CSAIRIGLLSNQPQHF
v_call: TRBV12-3/TRBV12-4; j_call: TRBJ2-3; cdr3_aa: CASSFQRGDTDTQYF
v_call: TRBV20-1; j_call: TRBJ2-3; cdr3_aa: CSAPGGGRFVTDTQYF
v_call: TRBV7-2; j_call: TRBJ2-5; cdr3_aa: CASSLPGRQTQYF